A single T cell receptor (beta chain) is shown here with its context. The data originate from a study of blood T cell repertoires in COVID-19. Study-level background: Samples taken during acute and convalescent COVID-19 were collected in the United States, Italy and Spain. The cDNA or gDNA used as material had been derived from T cells, B-cell-depleted T cells, or PBMCs.

This CDR3 spans 13 amino acids. Trimming cost V 1 base and J 7 bases, with 8 bases left between them. Looked up from germline, CDR1 is MGHDK and CDR2 is SYGVNS. Original processing notes: It was from reference gene primer amplification that nucleated cell counts were estimated. Clones were sequenced by immunoSEQ multiplex PCR, and TCRdb holds only the in-frame ones, with some missing. D and trimming were read from the DNA, whereas the V and J calls and clone size are those reported in that table. The sample has hundreds of thousands of clones, 85% seen once; the top ten hold just over 7%. The material sequenced was peripheral blood. The receptor comes from a human donor in a cohort sampled during active COVID-19. The rearrangement uses TRBV25-1 and TRBJ1-5; D remains ambiguous. CDR3 sequence: CASSEFGLQPQHF. In DNA form, the CDR3 reads TGTGCCAGCAGTGAATTCGGGTTGCAGCCCCAGCATTTT. Looking up the rest from reference TRBV25-1 and TRBJ1-5 gives the full variable domain: EADIYQTPRYLVIGTGKKITLECSQTMGHDKMYWYQQDPGMELHLIHYSYGVNSTEKGDLSSESTVSRIRTEHFPLTLESARPSHTSQYLCASSEFGLQPQHFGDGTRLSIL.